Listed below are T cell receptor beta chains from one sample, sequenced in a study of early stage breast cancer tumors. Data came from immunoSEQ multiplex PCR; TCRdb stores just in-frame clones and leaves some out. The table includes roughly 49,000 clones, roughly 78% detected once. The sample comprised blood. These receptors were obtained from a middle-aged person with breast cancer. Each CDR3 is given with its conserved first and last residue. D genes are given only for firm matches. Clone sizes are given selectively: once, few, many, or a class where the clone is expanded.

CASSLFLTGPDTQYF TGTGCCAGCAGCTTGTTTCTCACAGGTCCAGATACGCAGTATTTT TRBV5-6 - - 15 TRBJ2-3
CASSLGSLAGGYEQYF TGTGCCAGCAGCTTAGGTTCCCTAGCGGGAGGATACGAGCAGTACTTC TRBV11-2 - TRBD2 16 TRBJ2-7
CASSRTSGSGGELFF TGTGCCAGCAGCCGGACTAGCGGGTCCGGCGGGGAGCTGTTTTTT TRBV7-2 - TRBD2 15 TRBJ2-2
CASSSRTSGSYEQYF TGTGCCAGCAGCTCCCGGACTAGCGGTTCCTACGAGCAGTACTTC TRBV5-5 - TRBD2 15 TRBJ2-7
CASSQAPPGKNIQYF TGTGCCAGCAGCCAAGCTCCTCCGGGTAAAAACATTCAGTACTTC TRBV4-2 - - 15 TRBJ2-4
CASSPPSRRLAKNIQYF TGTGCCAGCAGTCCCCCTTCCAGAAGACTAGCCAAAAACATTCAGTACTTC TRBV5-4 - - 17 TRBJ2-4
CASSAPASGDPYNEQFF TGTGCCAGCAGTGCCCCGGCTAGCGGGGACCCCTACAATGAGCAGTTCTTC TRBV6-4 - TRBD2 17 TRBJ2-1
CASWRASIPDTQYF TGTGCCAGCTGGCGAGCTAGCATCCCAGATACGCAGTATTTT TRBV6-1 - - 14 TRBJ2-3
CASSHPDSTRLNEQFF TGTGCCAGCAGCCACCCGGACTCCACCCGTCTGAATGAGCAGTTCTTC TRBV14 few - 16 TRBJ2-1
CASKLRTDTQYF TGTGCCAGCAAACTCCGCACAGATACGCAGTATTTT TRBV2 - - 12 TRBJ2-3
CASSWGAGSYEQYF TGTGCCAGCAGCTGGGGCGCAGGATCCTACGAGCAGTACTTC TRBV5-6 - - 14 TRBJ2-7
CASSYEQGMGQPQHF TGTGCCAGCAGTTACGAACAGGGAATGGGTCAGCCCCAGCATTTT TRBV6-5 - - 15 TRBJ1-5
CASRRDYSYEQYF TGTGCCAGCAGACGGGACTACTCCTACGAGCAGTACTTC TRBV27 - TRBD2 13 TRBJ2-7
CASRKGLAGGTDTQYF TGTGCCAGCAGAAAAGGACTAGCGGGAGGCACAGATACGCAGTATTTT TRBV13 few TRBD2 16 TRBJ2-3
CASSYSKQLQETQYF TGTGCCAGCAGTTACTCGAAACAGCTTCAAGAGACCCAGTACTTC TRBV6-5 - - 15 TRBJ2-5
CSVLLDGETQYF TGCAGCGTTTTACTCGACGGGGAGACCCAGTACTTC TRBV29-1 - - 12 TRBJ2-5
CASRKGQGGYEQYF TGCGCCAGCAGAAAGGGACAGGGGGGCTACGAGCAGTACTTC TRBV5-1 - TRBD1 14 TRBJ2-7